This T cell receptor beta chain was found in a study of blood T cell repertoires in COVID-19. The CDR3 extends over 13 amino acids. V lost 6 bases and J lost 2, with 11 bases in between. Germline V lookup: CDR1 SNHLY, CDR2 FYNNEI. Libraries were prepared by immunoSEQ multiplex PCR; TCRdb keeps only in-frame clonotypes and omits some of them. The profile covers about 90,000 clones, with about 90% appearing a single time and roughly 2.6% taken by the ten largest. V and J are TRBV2 and TRBJ2-7, with a weak D call TRBD2 (5 bases). The receptor was isolated from a man aged 45-65 years with COVID-19, enrolled during active disease. Input material: peripheral blood. CDR3 in DNA: TGTGCCAGCAGGGTTAGGGAGCCCTACGAGCAGTACTTC. As protein: CASRVREPYEQYF. Full variable domain (missing parts from reference TRBV2 and TRBJ2-7): EPEVTQTPSHQVTQMGQEVILRCVPISNHLYFYWYRQILGQKVEFLVSFYNNEISEKSEIFDDQFSVERPDGSNFTLKIRSTKLEDSAMYFCASRVREPYEQYFGPGTRLTVT.